The 27 T cell receptor beta chains in this list originate from one sample, sequenced in a study of siplizumab effects on memory and regulatory T cells. Generated by immunoSEQ multiplex PCR, the TCRdb table keeps only in-frame clones and is missing some. The sample contains under 95,000 clones, 94% of which appear only once. Material for sequencing was non-Treg CD4+ T cells sorted from blood. All receptors derive from a human donor in good health.

This sequence joins TRBV9 and TRBJ2-7; tentatively, D is TRBD1 (5 bases). V was cut by 2 bases and J by 0 bases, with 9 bases left in between. This CDR3 region has 14 residues. Germline-derived CDR1 and CDR2 are SGDLS and YYNGEE. The CDR3 sequence is CASSVDGASYEQYF. The DNA of the CDR3 is TGTGCCAGCAGCGTGGATGGGGCCTCCTACGAGCAGTACTTC.

The genes are TRBV7-9 and TRBJ1-6; D not resolved. Trimming left V 4 bases short and J 2 bases short, with 15 bases between. The CDR3 covers 17 residues. From germline, CDR1 is SEHNR and CDR2 FQNEAQ (reference sequence). The CDR3 loop is CASSYYGTQPYNSPLHF. CDR3 DNA: TGTGCCAGCAGCTACTATGGAACACAACCCTATAATTCACCCCTCCACTTT. Complete variable domain (other parts from reference TRBV7-9 and TRBJ1-6): DTGVSQNPRHKITKRGQNVTFRCDPISEHNRLYWYRQTLGQGPEFLTYFQNEAQLEKSRLLSDRFSAERPKGSFSTLEIQRTEQGDSAMYLCASSYYGTQPYNSPLHFGNGTRLTVT.

The chain combines TRBV18 with TRBJ2-7; D unclear. This CDR3 comprises 14 residues. Trimming shortened V by 3 bases and J by 2 bases, and 11 bases separated the two germline ends. The germline gives CDR1 KGHSH, CDR2 LQKENI. This CDR3 reads CASSPGPSTYEQYF. The CDR3 coding sequence is TGTGCCAGCTCACCGGGTCCGTCAACCTACGAGCAGTACTTC.

The genes are TRBV2 and TRBJ2-4; D not resolved. Looked up from germline, CDR1 is SNHLY and CDR2 is FYNNEI. Between the trimmed V and J ends, which lost 7 bases and 4 bases, there was a span of 14 bases. The CDR3 length is 14 residues. This CDR3 reads CASNLGQPKNIQYF. In nucleotides, the CDR3 is TGTGCCAGCAACTTAGGGCAGCCGAAAAACATTCAGTACTTC.

The chain uses TRBV2 and TRBJ1-1; 7 nucleotides align to TRBD1. Germline V gene data show CDR1 as SNHLY and CDR2 as FYNNEI. After removal of 6 bases from V and 7 bases from J, the junction contained 11 bases not matched to a gene. The CDR3 totals 14 residues. DNA for the CDR3: TGTGCCAGCAGGGAACAGGGGCCGGCGATTGAAGCTTTCTTT. Amino acid sequence: CASREQGPAIEAFF.

This chain connects TRBV25-1 to TRBJ2-1; D might be TRBD1 or TRBD2, each matching 5 bases. Trimming left V 4 bases short and J 12 bases short, with 16 bases between. The CDR3 runs 13 residues. The V gene's germline CDR1 is MGHDK and CDR2 SYGVNS. Written as DNA, the CDR3 is TGTGCCAGCAGTGGAATCGGGACCAGCATGCAGTTCTTC. It yields the protein CASSGIGTSMQFF.

This clone was detected a few times. The rearrangement links TRBV19 to TRBJ1-1, with D hard to call. V dropped 3 bases and J dropped 1 base, with 6 bases sitting between them. Germline CDR1 LNHDA, CDR2 SQIVND (reference sequence). The CDR3 totals 13 residues. In DNA form, the CDR3 reads TGTGCCAGTAGTATTGAACAGAACACTGAAGCTTTCTTT. It specifies CASSIEQNTEAFF.

This chain links TRBV6-5 with TRBJ1-2; weak D call: TRBD1 (5 bases). The CDR3 spans 13 residues. V lost 8 bases and J lost 0, with 10 bases in between. CDR1 is MNHEY and CDR2 is SVGAGI in the germline V gene. CDR3 coding DNA: TGTGCCAGCTCCGGGGCCTCTAACTATGGCTACACCTTC. Encoded protein: CASSGASNYGYTF.

The genes are TRBV27 and TRBJ2-7; a weak D match, TRBD2 (6 bases). Germline V CDR1 and CDR2: MNHEY, SMNVEV (reference sequence). With 2 bases removed from V and 4 bases from J, the gap between germline ends came to 18 bases. CDR3 size: 16 residues. The chain's CDR3 is CASSLTVGGGPYEQYF. The CDR3 DNA reads as TGTGCCAGCAGTTTAACTGTAGGTGGAGGGCCTTACGAGCAGTACTTC.

The chain carries TRBV5-4 and TRBJ2-3; D call uncertain. The CDR3 contains 13 residues. The germline CDR1 and CDR2 sequences are SGHNT and YYREEE (reference sequence). With 4 bases removed from V and 0 bases from J, the gap between germline ends came to 6 bases. CDR3 loop: CASSLTSTDTQYF. The DNA of the CDR3 is TGTGCCAGCAGCCTTACTAGCACAGATACGCAGTATTTT.

The rearrangement uses TRBV19 and TRBJ1-1; TRBD1 matches at 12 bases. The junction had 5 bases not matched to a gene; V was cut back by 3 bases and J by 0 bases. Germline V gene sequence: CDR1 LNHDA, CDR2 SQIVND (reference sequence). CDR3 length: 17 amino acids. The chain's CDR3 is CASSMRDRGRLNTEAFF. The CDR3 region has the DNA TGTGCCAGTAGTATGAGGGACAGGGGGCGACTGAACACTGAAGCTTTCTTT.

The chain joins TRBV9 to TRBJ1-1; 7 bases are shared with TRBD1. The V segment lost 4 bases and the J segment 4 bases; nucleotides outside the gene matches: 7. This CDR3 is 14 amino acids long. Germline V gives CDR1 SGDLS, CDR2 YYNGEE. The CDR3 coding sequence is TGTGCCAGCAGCATGCAGGGGGTCGGCACTGAAGCTTTCTTT. It yields the protein CASSMQGVGTEAFF.

The rearrangement uses TRBV25-1 and TRBJ1-1; D is possibly TRBD1 (6 bases). This CDR3 is 15 amino acids long. V gave up 3 bases and J gave up 2 bases, with 13 bases separating them. Germline values: CDR1 MGHDK, CDR2 SYGVNS. The CDR3 DNA sequence: TGTGCCAGCAGTGATGTCGGCAGGGGTAACACTGAAGCTTTCTTT. This encodes CASSDVGRGNTEAFF.

The chain couples TRBV18 to TRBJ1-4, with 7 bases aligning to TRBD1. The CDR3 has 15 residues. Trimming cost V 9 bases and J 5 bases; bases outside gene matches: 12. CDR1 is KGHSH and CDR2 is LQKENI in the germline V gene. CDR3 bases: TGTGCCAGTTCCCACCGAGGACAGGAGAATGAAAAACTGTTTTTT. It codes for CASSHRGQENEKLFF.

The gene calls are TRBV21-1 and TRBJ1-1; TRBD1, the table's D call, was not compared with the DNA. TRBV21-1 is tagged as a pseudogene. The length of the CDR3 is 10 residues. The CDR3 is CASSPTEAFF. The CDR3 DNA reads TGTGCCAGCAGCCCAACTGAAGCTTTCTTT.

V is TRBV18 and J is TRBJ1-3; D is ambiguous. Trimming left V 2 bases short and J 0 bases short, with 8 bases between. CDR1 is KGHSH and CDR2 is LQKENI in the germline V gene. There are 15 residues in the CDR3. The CDR3 loop is CASSPWTDSGNTIYF. The DNA for the CDR3 is TGTGCCAGCTCACCATGGACGGACTCTGGAAACACCATATATTTT.

The chain uses TRBV5-1 and TRBJ1-2; D remains unclear. V lost 0 bases to trimming and J lost 3 bases, with 6 bases between them. The germline gives CDR1 SGHRS, CDR2 YFSETQ. The CDR3 sequence is 13 residues long. The CDR3 loop reads CASSLAGDYGYTF. The CDR3 nucleotides are TGCGCCAGCAGCTTGGCGGGTGACTATGGCTACACCTTC.

The rearrangement uses TRBV5-4 and TRBJ2-7; TRBD1 agrees at 10 bases. The CDR3 is 15 amino acids. Germline CDR1 reads SGHNT; CDR2 reads YYREEE (reference sequence). Trimming took 4 bases from V and 5 from J; bases not matched to a gene: 9. The CDR3 loop reads CASSRVDRGQNEQYF. The DNA of the CDR3 is TGTGCCAGCAGCCGCGTTGACAGGGGGCAAAACGAGCAGTACTTC.

The J gene is TRBJ1-5, the V gene TRBV6-1, with D possibly being TRBD1 (6 bases). This CDR3 spans 15 amino acids. Germline CDR1 reads MNHNS; CDR2 reads SASEGT. Trimming left V 1 base short and J 5 bases short, with 12 bases between. This chain's CDR3 is CASSEGGGGHQPQHF. Here the CDR3 DNA reads TGTGCCAGCAGTGAAGGGGGAGGGGGTCATCAGCCCCAGCATTTT.

The V gene is TRBV4-1, the J gene TRBJ1-5; TRBD1 is a possible D gene (5 bases). The germline CDR1 and CDR2 sequences are MGHRA and YSYEKL. V was shortened by 1 base and J by 6 bases, with 10 bases between the two germline ends. This CDR3 contains 14 residues. In nucleotides, the CDR3 is TGCGCCAGCAGCCAAGTCAGGGAGGGTCAGCCCCAGCATTTT. As protein: CASSQVREGQPQHF.

CDR3 bases: TGTGCCAGCAGCGTAGATGGACTAGCCTCGTTTGAGCAGTTCTTC. Amino acids: CASSVDGLASFEQFF. The gene calls are TRBV9 and TRBJ2-1; 8 nucleotides line up with TRBD2. The CDR3 runs 15 residues. Germline assignment: CDR1 SGDLS and CDR2 YYNGEE. Losses at the gene ends were 0 bases for V and 9 bases for J; bases not matched to a gene: 8.

The chain links TRBV6-6 to TRBJ2-3; weak D call: TRBD2 (5 bases). V gave up 2 bases and J gave up 4 bases, with 10 bases separating them. This CDR3 comprises 14 residues. Germline CDR1 is MNHNY and CDR2 is SVGAGI (reference sequence). The CDR3 nucleotides are TGTGCCAGCAGTTACACTACGGAGGCAGATACGCAGTATTTT. Protein: CASSYTTEADTQYF.

The V gene is TRBV10-3, the J gene TRBJ2-7; D is ambiguous. The V and J ends lost 4 bases and 6 bases respectively, with 13 bases between them. The CDR3 is 13 amino acids. Germline V gives CDR1 ENHRY, CDR2 SYGVKD. The CDR3 DNA reads TGTGCCATCAGTGTCGAGGTCCAGGCCGAGCAGTACTTC. As protein: CAISVEVQAEQYF.

The chain recombines TRBV7-6 with TRBJ1-5, with 10 nucleotides matching TRBD1. V lost 5 bases, J lost 7 bases, and 5 bases stayed unmatched. The CDR3 totals 14 residues. The V gene's germline CDR1 is SGHVS and CDR2 FNYEAQ. Written as DNA, the CDR3 is TGTGCCAGCAGCCGGGACAGGGGAGGACAGCCCCAGCATTTT. Its protein product is CASSRDRGGQPQHF.

V and J are TRBV30 and TRBJ1-6; 11 nucleotides match TRBD1. There are 12 residues in the CDR3. Germline V lookup: CDR1 GTSNPN, CDR2 SVGIG (reference sequence). With V trimmed by 7 bases and J by 9 bases, 2 bases remained unmatched. CDR3 region: CASGQGASPLHF. As DNA, the CDR3 is TGTGCCTCCGGACAGGGGGCTTCACCCCTCCACTTT. The full variable domain, its missing parts supplied by reference TRBV30 and TRBJ1-6, is SQTIHQWPATLVQPVGSPLSLECTVEGTSNPNLYWYRQAAGRGLQLLFYSVGIGQISSEVPQNLSASRPQDRQFILSSKKLLLSDSGFYLCASGQGASPLHFGNGTRLTVT.

The chain employs TRBV7-8 and TRBJ2-1; D remains unclear. Germline lookup yields CDR1 SGHVS and CDR2 FQNEAQ. The V and J ends lost 5 bases and 0 bases respectively, with 11 bases between them. This CDR3 has 15 residues. DNA of the CDR3: TGTGCCAGCAGCATAGGACCTCTCTCCTACAATGAGCAGTTCTTC. Encoded protein: CASSIGPLSYNEQFF.

V is TRBV7-2 and J is TRBJ2-2; D is unclear. The V end was cut by 4 bases, the J end by 2 bases, with 17 bases between. Germline V CDR1 and CDR2: SGHTA, FQGNSA. The CDR3 is 17 amino acids. Written as DNA, the CDR3 is TGTGCCAGCAGCTCATCCAGTGGCGCTATCAACACCGGGGAGCTGTTTTTT. Translation gives CASSSSSGAINTGELFF.